These 11 T cell receptor beta chains came from one sample sequenced in a study of Ad26.COV2.S vaccination and SARS-CoV-2 variants. The sample's treatment: about 20 received Ad26.COV2.S at low or high dose, single or two shots; roughly 5 received placebo; per-sample allocation not given. Day 63 following the first vaccine or placebo injection was when the samples were taken. The assay was immunoSEQ multiplex PCR, and TCRdb's table has in-frame clones only and misses some. The sample lists about 500,000 clones; 89% were seen once. Specimen: peripheral blood, collected in a trial of Ad26.COV2.S vaccine versus placebo. Every receptor here comes from a person aged 18-60 years who received the Ad26.COV2.S COVID-19 vaccine or a placebo.

This sequence joins TRBV28 and TRBJ2-5; TRBD2 aligns across 10 bases. V shed 2 bases and J 3 bases; nucleotides not matched to a gene: 0. The CDR3 is made up of 14 amino acids. Per the germline V gene, CDR1 is MDHEN and CDR2 is SYDVKM. The CDR3 bases are TGTGCCAGCAGTTTACTAGCGGGAGAAGAGACCCAGTACTTC. It is translated as CASSLLAGEETQYF.

The rearrangement joins TRBV6-5 to TRBJ1-2; 10 nucleotides align to TRBD1. V was clipped by 2 bases and J by 7 bases; unmatched bases: 7. Germline lookup yields CDR1 MNHEY and CDR2 SVGAGI. The CDR3 contains 15 residues. CDR3 residues: CASSYLGQGISGYTF. CDR3 coding DNA: TGTGCCAGCAGTTACCTGGGACAGGGGATCAGTGGCTACACCTTC.

The chain couples TRBV4-1 to TRBJ2-2; weak D call: TRBD2 (5 bases). Trimming took off 8 bases at V and 2 bases at J, with 12 bases between the two ends. The germline V gene encodes CDR1 MGHRA and CDR2 YSYEKL. The CDR3 length is 14 residues. The CDR3, as DNA: TGCGCCAGCGGCCGACTAAGAAACACCGGGGAGCTGTTTTTT. It yields the protein CASGRLRNTGELFF.

The chain employs TRBV2 and TRBJ2-7; either TRBD1 or TRBD2 may supply D (5 bases each). Germline V gene sequence: CDR1 SNHLY, CDR2 FYNNEI. This CDR3 region has 13 residues. Trimming shortened V by 1 base and J by 6 bases, and 10 bases separated the two germline ends. The CDR3 nucleotides are TGTGCCAGCAGTGAAGGTGAGGGGAGCGAGCAGTACTTC. This translates into CASSEGEGSEQYF.

The chain recombines TRBV4-2 with TRBJ2-1; 9 bases align to TRBD1. The CDR3 consists of 16 residues. Looked up from germline, CDR1 is LGHNA and CDR2 is YNFKEQ. V trimming: 6 bases; J trimming: 4 bases; junction bases outside the gene matches: 10. The CDR3: CASSHLTGGWYNEQFF. The CDR3 DNA is TGTGCCAGCAGTCACCTTACAGGGGGCTGGTACAATGAGCAGTTCTTC.

V usage is TRBV6-6 and J usage is TRBJ1-5, with D possibly matching TRBD1 (5 bases). Germline lookup yields CDR1 MNHNY and CDR2 SVGAGI (reference sequence). The CDR3 has 15 residues. V lost 0 bases and J lost 10, with 16 bases in between. CDR3 coding DNA: TGTGCCAGCAGTTACTCTACCCTGGGGCGGAGCCCCCAGCATTTT. Amino acid sequence: CASSYSTLGRSPQHF.

The rearrangement links TRBV7-2 to TRBJ1-4, with D tentatively TRBD1 (5 bases). There are 14 residues in the CDR3. The V gene's germline CDR1 is SGHTA and CDR2 FQGNSA. The V end lost 0 bases, the J end lost 11 bases, and 13 bases lay between the germline ends. DNA of the CDR3: TGTGCCAGCAGCTTAGCTGGGACCGGAGATAAACTGTTTTTT. Translating it yields CASSLAGTGDKLFF.

V and J are TRBV19 and TRBJ1-1; D perhaps matches TRBD1 (5 bases). The CDR3 is 14 amino acids. V lost 1 base and J lost 7, with 13 bases in between. The V gene's germline CDR1 is LNHDA and CDR2 SQIVND (reference sequence). The DNA of the CDR3 is TGTGCCAGTAGTATAGTCGGGGGACGGGGTGAAGCTTTCTTT. Translated: CASSIVGGRGEAFF.

The chain links TRBV18 to TRBJ1-1, with TRBD1 matching over 7 bases. Germline loops: CDR1 KGHSH, CDR2 LQKENI. The CDR3 spans 16 residues. V was pared by 2 bases and J by 1 base, with 7 bases of the junction left unmatched. The DNA for the CDR3 is TGTGCCAGCTCACCAAACCAGGGACAGCAGAACACTGAAGCTTTCTTT. It encodes CASSPNQGQQNTEAFF.

In its sample, this clone was seen once. The V call is TRBV30, the J call TRBJ2-3; TRBD2 matches at 14 bases. The CDR3 is 16 amino acids. V shed 4 bases, J shed 3 bases, and the junction held 6 bases outside the gene matches. From germline, CDR1 is GTSNPN and CDR2 SVGIG (reference sequence). The CDR3 nucleotides read TGTGCCTGGATTTTGGGGACTAGCGGGAGTACAGATACGCAGTATTTT. Its protein product is CAWILGTSGSTDTQYF.

This clone was found once. The rearrangement joins TRBV19 to TRBJ1-4, with D possibly TRBD1 on 5 matching bases. In germline, CDR1 is LNHDA, CDR2 SQIVND (reference sequence). V lost 5 bases and J lost 0, with 13 bases in between. The CDR3 has 16 amino acids. For the CDR3, the DNA is TGTGCCAGTAGTGGGGCTCAGGCGCCAACTAATGAAAAACTGTTTTTT. Its protein product is CASSGAQAPTNEKLFF. Based on the CDR3 plus reference TRBV19 and TRBJ1-4, the full variable domain is DGGITQSPKYLFRKEGQNVTLSCEQNLNHDAMYWYRQDPGQGLRLIYYSQIVNDFQKGDIAEGYSVSREKKESFPLTVTSAQKNPTAFYLCASSGAQAPTNEKLFFGSGTQLSVL.